In its sample, the clone carrying this T cell receptor beta chain was seen once. No antigen is known for it. The time point is: baseline pretreatment blood. Treatment in this sample: 15 Gy SBRT to primary tumor, nephrectomy 4 weeks later. Serial blood draws occurred at baseline and 2 and 4 weeks post-SBRT. Trimming removed 5 bases from V and 4 bases from J; junction bases left unmatched: 5. Germline V lookup: CDR1 MGHRA, CDR2 YSYEKL. This CDR3 has 15 amino acids. Profiled with immunoSEQ multiplex PCR; TCRdb holds only in-frame clones, not every one. The sample gives just over 95,000 clones, approximately 86% of which show up once; roughly 8% is in the top ten. This specimen comes from a study of radiation and T cells in renal cell carcinoma. Study findings and constraints: In blood, top tumor clones expanded by 2 weeks, shrinking by 4. Without pretreatment biopsies, baseline tumor clonotype presence was undetermined.

This chain connects TRBV4-1 to TRBJ1-2; 12 bases match TRBD1. The receptor's source is a man in his forties or fifties with renal cell carcinoma. The sample in question was blood, obtained from a patient whose treatment included radiotherapy and nephrectomy. CDR3 residues: CASSRDRGLSYGYTF. CDR3 nucleotides: TGCGCCAGCAGCAGGGACAGGGGGCTTTCCTATGGCTACACCTTC.